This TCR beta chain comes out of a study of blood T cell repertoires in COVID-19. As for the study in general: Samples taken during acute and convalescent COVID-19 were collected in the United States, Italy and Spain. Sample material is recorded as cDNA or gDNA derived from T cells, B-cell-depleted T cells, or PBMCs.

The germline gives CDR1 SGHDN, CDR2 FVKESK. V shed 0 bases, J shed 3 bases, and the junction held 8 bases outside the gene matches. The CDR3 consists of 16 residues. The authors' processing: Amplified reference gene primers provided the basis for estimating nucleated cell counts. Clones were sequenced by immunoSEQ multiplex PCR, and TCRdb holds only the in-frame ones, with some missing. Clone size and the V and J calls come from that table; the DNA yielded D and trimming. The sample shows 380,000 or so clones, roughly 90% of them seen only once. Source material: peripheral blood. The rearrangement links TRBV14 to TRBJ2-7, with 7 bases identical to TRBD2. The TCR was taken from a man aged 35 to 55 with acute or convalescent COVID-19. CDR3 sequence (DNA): TGTGCCAGCAGCCAAGAGGCCCGACCGGGGGGCTACGAGCAGTACTTC. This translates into CASSQEARPGGYEQYF.